This entry lists 32 T cell receptor beta chains sequenced from one sample in a study of early T cells in non-severe SARS-CoV-2 infection. TCRdb re-called the 5' RACE reads through MiXCR, storing one row per CDR3 protein. The sample yields 35,000 to 45,000 distinct CDR3 sequences, 5.5% to 6.5% seen once. Sample: whole blood. These receptors originate from an adult who was a healthcare worker with PCR-confirmed SARS-CoV-2 infection or an uninfected control (not recorded which).

The chain combines TRBV5-1 with TRBJ1-1, with TRBD1 identical over 7 bases. The CDR3 runs to 14 residues. Germline-derived CDR1 and CDR2 are SGHRS and YFSETQ. The J segment lost 5 bases and the V segment lost 5 bases, leaving 9 bases of the junction unmatched. Written as DNA, the CDR3 is TGCGCCAGCAGTTTAGGGACAGCCGGGACTGAAGCTTTCTTT. Amino acids: CASSLGTAGTEAFF.

Many counts were recorded for this clonotype. In DNA form, the CDR3 reads TGTGCCAGCAGCTTCTCTACTTGGCGGGGTGGCACAGATACGCAGTATTTT. Its protein is CASSFSTWRGGTDTQYF. The chain uses TRBV6-1 and TRBJ2-3; a possible D gene is TRBD2 (6 bases). The germline V gene encodes CDR1 MNHNS and CDR2 SASEGT. The CDR3 loop spans 17 amino acids. V was pared by 6 bases and J by 1 base, with 20 bases between.

This clonotype has a count of ten or more. This chain uses TRBV6-6 with TRBJ1-2, with TRBD1 matching 9 bases. CDR3 length: 14 residues. Germline values: CDR1 MNHNY, CDR2 SVGAGI (reference sequence). With 5 bases clipped from V and 7 bases from J, the junction kept 8 bases outside the gene matches. The chain's CDR3 is CASSGPGTGSGYTF. The CDR3 DNA is TGTGCCAGCAGTGGACCCGGGACAGGGTCTGGCTACACCTTC.

The genes are TRBV3-1 and TRBJ1-6; D gene unclear. Germline lookup yields CDR1 LGHDT and CDR2 YNNKEL (reference sequence). The CDR3 has 16 residues. V dropped 4 bases and J dropped 0 bases, with 10 bases sitting between them. CDR3 DNA: TGTGCCAGCAGCCCACAACGGGACTCCTATAATTCACCCCTCCACTTT. Translated: CASSPQRDSYNSPLHF.

This clonotype has more than one count but fewer than ten. The chain recombines TRBV7-2 with TRBJ2-1; D is possibly TRBD2 (6 bases). With 3 bases removed from V and 4 bases from J, the gap between germline ends came to 13 bases. Germline-derived CDR1 and CDR2 are SGHTA and FQGNSA. This CDR3 comprises 15 residues. CDR3 in amino acids: CASSFSRGVYNEQFF. The CDR3 nucleotides read TGTGCCAGCAGCTTCTCGCGGGGAGTTTACAATGAGCAGTTCTTC.

This clonotype was seen many times. The chain has TRBV5-4 and TRBJ1-1; unclear D gene. Germline V CDR1 and CDR2: SGHNT, YYREEE (reference sequence). The V and J ends lost 9 bases and 0 bases respectively, with 12 bases between them. The CDR3 covers 13 residues. The CDR3 sequence: CATGPFMNTEAFF. CDR3 sequence (DNA): TGTGCCACTGGACCCTTCATGAACACTGAAGCTTTCTTT. Full variable domain (outside the CDR3, taken from reference TRBV5-4 and TRBJ1-1): ETGVTQSPTHLIKTRGQQVTLRCSSQSGHNTVSWYQQALGQGPQFIFQYYREEENGRGNFPPRFSGLQFPNYSSELNVNALELDDSALYLCATGPFMNTEAFFGQGTRLTVV.

This clonotype has only a few counts. The rearrangement links TRBV20-1 to TRBJ2-1; 11 bases fit TRBD2. Germline-derived CDR1 and CDR2 are DFQATT and SNEGSKA (reference sequence). Germline trimming cut 1 base from V and 1 base from J; bases unmatched to any gene: 9. The CDR3 is 18 residues long. This CDR3 reads CSARAVSGGDSSYNEQFF. For the CDR3, the DNA is TGCAGTGCTAGAGCGGTTAGCGGGGGGGATAGTTCCTACAATGAGCAGTTCTTC.

V gene TRBV12-3 or TRBV12-4 combines with J gene TRBJ2-5; maybe TRBD2 (6 bases). This CDR3 comprises 13 residues. Trimming left V 3 bases short and J 4 bases short, with 9 bases between. In DNA, the CDR3 is TGTGCCAGCAGTTTCGGGGGATCAGAGACCCAGTACTTC. Translating it yields CASSFGGSETQYF.

This clonotype was recorded at least ten times. The chain employs TRBV10-1 and TRBJ2-2, with 9 bases that match TRBD2. This CDR3 has 16 amino acids. The V segment lost 2 bases and the J segment 2 bases; nucleotides outside the gene matches: 3. Germline CDR1 WNHNN, CDR2 SYGVQD (reference sequence). In DNA, the CDR3 is TGCGCCAGCAGTGAGACGGGACTAGCCAACACCGGGGAGCTGTTTTTT. Protein sequence: CASSETGLANTGELFF.

This clonotype was seen ten or more times. This chain joins TRBV12-3 or TRBV12-4 and TRBJ1-2, with TRBD1 matching 7 bases. CDR3 length equals 14 residues. Germline trimming cut 5 bases from V and 3 bases from J; bases unmatched to any gene: 6. CDR3 in DNA: TGTGCCAGCAGTCCAAGCAGGGGGGACTATGGCTACACCTTC. Protein: CASSPSRGDYGYTF.

In its sample, this clonotype was seen a few times. The chain employs TRBV9 and TRBJ2-7, with a possible D match to TRBD2 (6 bases). This CDR3 contains 15 residues. CDR1 and CDR2 (germline): SGDLS, YYNGEE. Trimming stripped 3 bases from V and 7 bases from J, with 20 bases between. CDR3 in amino acids: CASSDGGGTSGEQYF. The CDR3 nucleotides are TGTGCCAGCAGCGATGGAGGAGGGACCTCCGGTGAGCAGTACTTC.

At least ten counts were recorded for this clonotype. The rearrangement joins TRBV29-1 to TRBJ1-1, with D possibly being TRBD1 (6 bases). The ends were cut back, 6 bases at V and 4 bases at J, with 15 bases in the middle. CDR3 length equals 13 residues. The germline gives CDR1 SQVTM, CDR2 ANQGSEA. The CDR3 DNA sequence: TGCAGCGTACAGGGTACCCGGTCCACTGAAGCTTTCTTT. It translates to CSVQGTRSTEAFF.

The CDR3 loop reads CAGRNTDTQYF. In nucleotides, the CDR3 is TGTGCCGGGAGAAACACAGATACGCAGTATTTT. V and J are TRBV18 and TRBJ2-3; weak D call: TRBD2 (5 bases). Trimming pared 11 bases from V and 2 bases from J, leaving 8 bases between. The CDR3 runs to 11 residues. Germline lookup yields CDR1 KGHSH and CDR2 LQKENI.

Of note for this clonotype: One junction end does not reproduce the germline sequence, and a read error may be involved. The V and J genes are TRBV15 and TRBJ2-2; 8 bases line up with TRBD1. Germline values: CDR1 LNHNV, CDR2 YYDKDF (reference sequence). The CDR3 contains 16 residues. The CDR3 nucleotides are TGTGCCACCAACAGAGCCAGGGGGCGGAACACCGGGGAGCTGTTTTTT. Protein sequence: CATNRARGRNTGELFF. Filled out from reference TRBV15 and TRBJ2-2, the complete variable domain reads DAMVIQNPRYQVTQFGKPVTLSCSQTLNHNVMYWYQQKSSQAPKLLFHYYDKDFNNEADTPDNFQSRRPNTSFCFLDIRSPGLGDTAMYLCATNRARGRNTGELFFGEGSRLTVL.

The sample holds one count of this clonotype. V usage is TRBV7-3 and J usage is TRBJ2-1; a weak D match, TRBD2 (5 bases). Deletions cut 5 bases from V and 10 bases from J, with 9 bases between. The CDR3 runs to 11 residues. Germline V lookup: CDR1 SGHTA, CDR2 FQGTGA. Here the CDR3 DNA reads TGTGCCAGCAGCCTCAGAGGGGAGCAGTTCTTC. It translates to CASSLRGEQFF.

This clonotype was counted at least ten times. The V call is TRBV28, the J call TRBJ2-7; 8 nucleotides line up with TRBD2. Germline-derived CDR1 and CDR2 are MDHEN and SYDVKM. The CDR3 loop spans 15 amino acids. V was clipped by 2 bases and J by 2 bases; unmatched bases: 5. The CDR3 DNA reads TGTGCCAGCAGTTTAAGGAGCGGGGGCCCCTACGAGCAGTACTTC. Amino acids: CASSLRSGGPYEQYF.

The rearrangement joins TRBV2 to TRBJ2-1; D perhaps matches TRBD1 (6 bases). Germline CDR1 reads SNHLY; CDR2 reads FYNNEI. The CDR3 spans 13 residues. V lost 2 bases and J 7 bases, leaving 9 bases between the germline ends. CDR3 in DNA: TGTGCCAGCAGTGAAACAGGGTGGAATGAGCAGTTCTTC. It translates to CASSETGWNEQFF.

The rearrangement links TRBV6-5 to TRBJ2-3, with 7 bases lining up with TRBD2. V gave up 0 bases and J gave up 2 bases; unmatched junction bases: 5. The CDR3 has 16 amino acids. Germline CDR1 reads MNHEY; CDR2 reads SVGAGI. CDR3 DNA sequence: TGTGCCAGCAGTTACTCGGCGGGGGACCACACAGATACGCAGTATTTT. Its protein product is CASSYSAGDHTDTQYF.

The chain combines TRBV6-5 with TRBJ1-1; D is uncertain. This CDR3 is built from 19 residues. Trimming cost V 4 bases and J 0 bases, with 24 bases left between them. In germline, CDR1 is MNHEY, CDR2 SVGAGI. The CDR3 loop reads CASSLKAYGLTFMNTEAFF. In nucleotides, the CDR3 is TGTGCCAGCAGTTTGAAGGCTTATGGGCTCACCTTCATGAACACTGAAGCTTTCTTT.

There are many counts of this clonotype. The chain employs TRBV28 and TRBJ2-1, with D tentatively TRBD2 (5 bases). Germline V gene data show CDR1 as MDHEN and CDR2 as SYDVKM. V lost 3 bases and J lost 0, with 12 bases in between. This CDR3 has 16 residues. CDR3 nucleotides: TGTGCCAGCAGTTTTGGAGGACGGGACTCCTACAATGAGCAGTTCTTC. Translating gives CASSFGGRDSYNEQFF.

This clonotype was seen many times. V gene TRBV25-1 combines with J gene TRBJ2-4, with TRBD1 matching 7 bases. The CDR3 has 14 residues. Germline V gives CDR1 MGHDK, CDR2 SYGVNS. With V trimmed by 4 bases and J by 7 bases, 7 bases remained unmatched. For the CDR3, the DNA is TGTGCCAGCAGTGGGGACAGTTTTTCCAACATTCAGTACTTC. The encoded protein is CASSGDSFSNIQYF.

Many counts were recorded for this clonotype. The chain recombines TRBV5-1 with TRBJ1-1; a weak D match, TRBD1 (6 bases). CDR3 length: 11 amino acids. The germline V gene encodes CDR1 SGHRS and CDR2 YFSETQ. Trimming took 6 bases from V and 5 from J, leaving 8 bases between them. The CDR3 is CASTGDTEAFF. The CDR3 region has the DNA TGCGCCAGCACAGGGGATACTGAAGCTTTCTTT.

This clonotype was counted many times. J is TRBJ2-3 and V is TRBV7-9, with 7 nucleotides matching TRBD1. The germline gives CDR1 SEHNR, CDR2 FQNEAQ (reference sequence). The V and J ends lost 3 bases and 3 bases, in that order; junction bases with no gene match: 6. The CDR3 spans 15 residues. The CDR3 loop is CASSLTGMATDTQYF. DNA for the CDR3: TGTGCCAGCAGCTTGACAGGGATGGCGACAGATACGCAGTATTTT.

In its sample, this clonotype was seen many times. The gene calls are TRBV30 and TRBJ2-4; D tentatively reads TRBD1 or TRBD2 (6 bases each). CDR3 length equals 13 residues. CDR1 and CDR2 (germline): GTSNPN, SVGIG (reference sequence). With 2 bases removed from V and 8 bases from J, the gap between germline ends came to 13 bases. The DNA for the CDR3 is TGTGCCTGGAGTAGACAGGAGGGGGACATTCAGTACTTC. The encoded protein is CAWSRQEGDIQYF.

The J gene is TRBJ1-1, the V gene TRBV9; D is unresolved. The CDR3 covers 13 residues. V lost 4 bases and J 8 bases, leaving 15 bases between the germline ends. Germline assignment: CDR1 SGDLS and CDR2 YYNGEE. CDR3 in amino acids: CASSPPTPGEAFF. The CDR3 DNA is TGTGCCAGCAGCCCCCCCACCCCCGGGGAAGCTTTCTTT.

This chain links TRBV7-2 with TRBJ2-3; 11 bases are shared with TRBD1. The junction had 15 bases not matched to a gene; V was cut back by 6 bases and J by 10 bases. Germline V gives CDR1 SGHTA, CDR2 FQGNSA. There are 16 residues in the CDR3. CDR3 bases: TGTGCCAGCAGTTGGAGGACAGGGGGCACTGGGGAGGCGCAGTATTTT. Protein sequence: CASSWRTGGTGEAQYF. Based on the CDR3 plus reference TRBV7-2 and TRBJ2-3, the full variable domain is GAGVSQSPSNKVTEKGKDVELRCDPISGHTALYWYRQSLGQGLEFLIYFQGNSAPDKSGLPSDRFSAERTGGSVSTLTIQRTQQEDSAVYLCASSWRTGGTGEAQYFGPGTRLTVL.

Ten or more counts support this clonotype. The chain has TRBV29-1 and TRBJ1-5; D is unresolved. The CDR3 is made up of 12 amino acids. CDR1 and CDR2 from the germline V gene are SQVTM and ANQGSEA. Trimming shortened V by 6 bases and J by 1 base, and 7 bases separated the two germline ends. CDR3 DNA sequence: TGCAGCGTAATGGGGAGCAATCAGCCCCAGCATTTT. Its translation: CSVMGSNQPQHF.

V gene TRBV5-1 combines with J gene TRBJ2-7, with 9 bases fitting TRBD1. The CDR3 extends over 19 amino acids. The V segment lost 1 base and the J segment 1 base; nucleotides outside the gene matches: 15. CDR1 is SGHRS, CDR2 YFSETQ, per germline. CDR3 residues: CASSLIGTGKILGSYEQYF. The CDR3 nucleotides read TGCGCCAGCAGCTTGATCGGGACAGGGAAAATCCTTGGGTCCTACGAGCAGTACTTC.

This chain uses TRBV6-5 with TRBJ1-3, with D maybe TRBD1 (5 bases). The CDR3 has 13 amino acids. The ends were cut back, 8 bases at V and 0 bases at J, with 8 bases in the middle. The germline CDR1 and CDR2 sequences are MNHEY and SVGAGI. The CDR3, as DNA: TGTGCCAGCGCAGGGTTCTCTGGAAACACCATATATTTT. Translation: CASAGFSGNTIYF.

This clonotype was observed many times. J is TRBJ2-1 and V is TRBV28, with a possible D match to TRBD1 (7 bases). The CDR3 spans 14 residues. Germline-derived CDR1 and CDR2 are MDHEN and SYDVKM. Trimming removed 6 bases at V and 9 bases at J, with 18 bases between. CDR3 residues: CASRHTGVGGEQFF. The CDR3 coding sequence is TGTGCCAGCAGACACACAGGGGTCGGGGGTGAGCAGTTCTTC.

For this clonotype: Given the absence of the conserved phenylalanine or tryptophan at the CDR3 end, a read error is likely. The DNA is left out, because the CDR3 cannot be placed on it with certainty; the CDR3 is given as TCRdb lists it. The genes are TRBV10-1 and TRBJ2-5; the table gives TRBD1 as D, unverified against the DNA. Termini included, the CDR3 measures 10 amino acids. CDR1 is WNHNN and CDR2 is SYGVQD in the germline V gene (reference sequence). CDR3 sequence reads: CASSEGGGVL.

In this sample, this clonotype turned up a few times. This chain links TRBV7-3 with TRBJ1-6, with D possibly TRBD1 on 5 matching bases. V dropped 0 bases and J dropped 13 bases, with 16 bases sitting between them. Germline assignment: CDR1 SGHTA and CDR2 FQGTGA. This CDR3 has 15 residues. The CDR3 coding sequence is TGTGCCAGCAGCTTAACTGGCAGGGACCTTAGTCCCCTCCACTTT. This translates into CASSLTGRDLSPLHF.